The clone carrying this TCR beta chain was detected many times. TCRdb independently ran MiXCR on the 5' RACE reads; one entry per CDR3 protein. Among 300,000 to 450,000 distinct CDR3 sequences listed, under 7.5% were seen once. This record belongs to a study of T cells after yellow fever vaccination. The sequence came from a man aged 25-40 years who received the YFV17D yellow fever vaccine. The sample here was PBMCs, taken 5 days after the yellow fever booster vaccination.

The CDR3 reads CASSLESRYGYTF. CDR3 DNA sequence: TGTGCCAGCAGCTTGGAAAGTCGCTATGGCTACACCTTC. The chain has TRBV5-6 and TRBJ1-2; D not certain. The length of the CDR3 is 13 residues. Germline-derived CDR1 and CDR2 are SGHDT and YYEEEE. Deletions cut 0 bases from V and 4 bases from J, with 7 bases between.